The TCR beta chain described here comes from a study of shared clonotypes between healthy human individuals. Study-level points and caveats: Sorted-subset sequencing was shown by rarefaction to be incomplete despite large depth.

Terminally differentiated effector memory CD45RA+ cells were excluded from the naive CD8 cells, which were CD45RO-negative and positively selected for CCR7. In regard to this clone: Antigen specificity is unknown.

Method: immunoSEQ multiplex PCR; TCRdb's copy keeps in-frame clones and lacks some. This table has about 1,800,000 clones, approximately 95% appearing once. Deletions cut 7 bases from V and 3 bases from J, with 16 bases between. Germline V gene data show CDR1 as SNHLY and CDR2 as FYNNEI. This CDR3 has 14 residues. This clonotype was obtained from a man aged 18 to 30 in good health. Sequencing was carried out using naive CD8+ T cells sorted from blood. V is TRBV2 and J is TRBJ2-7; the D is unclear. CDR3 residues: CASIPLATNYEQYF. DNA of the CDR3: TGTGCCAGCATCCCCCTCGCCACAAACTACGAGCAGTACTTC.